The 17 T cell receptor beta chains reported below all come from one sample, sequenced in a study of CD8 T cells in ankylosing spondylitis. Points from the study as a whole: One TCR beta motif, made up of roughly eight highly homologous variants, appeared characteristic of ankylosing spondylitis blood.

TCRdb called the 5' RACE reads again in MiXCR, with one record for every CDR3 protein. The sample has around 430,000 distinct CDR3 sequences; 17% are singletons. These receptors have no identified antigens. Specimen: blood, either unsorted or a sorted T cell fraction (not recorded which). The source is a male donor with ankylosing spondylitis.

The chain uses TRBV7-2 and TRBJ2-3; D may correspond to TRBD1 or TRBD2 (5 bases each). The germline CDR1 and CDR2 sequences are SGHTA and FQGNSA. The CDR3 extends over 14 amino acids. Trimming removed 1 base at V and 5 bases at J, with 10 bases between. The CDR3 loop reads CASSLGGAQDTQYF. The CDR3 nucleotides read TGTGCCAGCAGCTTAGGAGGGGCACAAGATACGCAGTATTTT.

The chain employs TRBV3-1 and TRBJ1-1; unclear D gene. The V and J ends lost 1 base and 8 bases respectively, with 14 bases between them. The CDR3 runs 14 residues. The germline V gene has CDR1 LGHDT and CDR2 YNNKEL (reference sequence). The CDR3 loop reads CASSQGVVGIEAFF. The CDR3 bases are TGTGCCAGCAGCCAAGGGGTAGTTGGAATCGAAGCTTTCTTT.

The chain links TRBV19 to TRBJ2-1; a weak D match, TRBD2 (6 bases). Trimming cost V 2 bases and J 4 bases, with 15 bases left between them. Germline lookup yields CDR1 LNHDA and CDR2 SQIVND (reference sequence). The length of the CDR3 is 16 residues. The CDR3 spells CASSIIVQRAYNEQFF. DNA of the CDR3: TGTGCCAGTAGTATAATCGTCCAGCGGGCGTACAATGAGCAGTTCTTC.

This clonotype was counted between two and nine times. The chain has TRBV4-2 and TRBJ1-1; TRBD1 is a possible D gene (6 bases). Trimming took 2 bases from V and 1 from J, leaving 11 bases between them. Per germline, CDR1 LGHNA and CDR2 YNFKEQ. The CDR3 length is 15 residues. The CDR3 region has the DNA TGTGCCAGCAGCCAAACAGGGAGTAGGAACACTGAAGCTTTCTTT. Translated: CASSQTGSRNTEAFF.

This clonotype occurred a few times. This rearrangement joins TRBV12-3 or TRBV12-4 to TRBJ1-4; 9 nucleotides agree with TRBD1. The CDR3 loop spans 13 amino acids. V lost 7 bases, J lost 8 bases, and 5 bases stayed unmatched. CDR3 DNA: TGTGCCAGCAAAAGGGGGACAGGGGAAAAACTGTTTTTT. This codes for CASKRGTGEKLFF.

The rearrangement uses TRBV5-1 and TRBJ2-6, with no clear D. Per germline, CDR1 SGHRS and CDR2 YFSETQ. The CDR3 sequence is 17 residues long. Trimming shortened V by 0 bases and J by 0 bases, and 10 bases separated the two germline ends. CDR3 sequence (DNA): TGCGCCAGCAGCTTGGGTCAGACATACTCTGGGGCCAACGTCCTGACTTTC. It codes for CASSLGQTYSGANVLTF. The whole variable domain, remainder taken from reference TRBV5-1 and TRBJ2-6, is KAGVTQTPRYLIKTRGQQVTLSCSPISGHRSVSWYQQTPGQGLQFLFEYFSETQRNKGNFPGRFSGRQFSNSRSEMNVSTLELGDSALYLCASSLGQTYSGANVLTFGAGSRLTVL.

In its sample, this clonotype was seen a few times. CDR3 sequence: CASSEGMTGELFF. CDR3 bases: TGTGCCAGCAGTGAAGGAATGACCGGGGAGCTGTTTTTT. The chain employs TRBV2 and TRBJ2-2, with D uncertain. Germline V lookup: CDR1 SNHLY, CDR2 FYNNEI. This CDR3 region has 13 residues. Trimming shortened V by 1 base and J by 5 bases, and 5 bases separated the two germline ends. Together with reference TRBV2 and TRBJ2-2, the CDR3 gives the full variable domain: EPEVTQTPSHQVTQMGQEVILRCVPISNHLYFYWYRQILGQKVEFLVSFYNNEISEKSEIFDDQFSVERPDGSNFTLKIRSTKLEDSAMYFCASSEGMTGELFFGEGSRLTVL.

A single count supports this clonotype. V is TRBV7-9 and J is TRBJ2-7, with 7 bases that match TRBD1. The germline gives CDR1 SEHNR, CDR2 FQNEAQ (reference sequence). V lost 1 base and J lost 3; bases outside the gene matches: 6. CDR3 size: 15 residues. Written as DNA, the CDR3 is TGTGCCAGCAGCTTAGGGGCAGGGGGATACTACGAGCAGTACTTC. Translating it yields CASSLGAGGYYEQYF.

There are a few counts of this clonotype. This chain connects TRBV7-2 to TRBJ2-5; D is unresolved. Germline CDR1 SGHTA, CDR2 FQGNSA. Trimming took off 5 bases at V and 1 base at J, with 8 bases between the two ends. This CDR3 is 13 amino acids long. The CDR3 DNA is TGTGCCAGCAGCCCACGCGTCCAAGAGACCCAGTACTTC. Its translation is CASSPRVQETQYF.

In this sample, this clonotype turned up a few times. The chain has TRBV9 and TRBJ2-7; 12 nucleotides agree with TRBD2. There are 14 residues in the CDR3. Germline CDR1 reads SGDLS; CDR2 reads YYNGEE. V lost 3 bases to trimming and J lost 5 bases; unmatched junction nucleotides: 3. The CDR3 DNA sequence: TGTGCCAGCAGCGCTAGCGGGAGGGGTCACGAGCAGTACTTC. Amino acids: CASSASGRGHEQYF.

This clonotype was picked up a small number of times. The rearrangement links TRBV11-2 to TRBJ2-5, with 7 bases matching TRBD2. The CDR3 sequence is 15 residues long. With 0 bases clipped from V and 7 bases from J, the junction kept 8 bases outside the gene matches. Germline V CDR1 and CDR2: SGHAT, FQNNGV. CDR3 protein: CASSLDRGTKGTQYF. The CDR3 coding sequence is TGTGCCAGCAGCTTAGATCGCGGGACTAAGGGGACCCAGTACTTC.

This clonotype has at least ten counts. This rearrangement joins TRBV5-1 to TRBJ1-6; no reliable D call. Germline CDR1 is SGHRS and CDR2 is YFSETQ. V was shortened by 2 bases and J by 9 bases, with 6 bases between the two germline ends. The CDR3 runs 12 residues. The CDR3 region is CASSLEGSPLHF. The CDR3 bases are TGCGCCAGCAGCTTAGAAGGTTCACCCCTCCACTTT. The full variable domain, rest sourced from reference TRBV5-1 and TRBJ1-6, is KAGVTQTPRYLIKTRGQQVTLSCSPISGHRSVSWYQQTPGQGLQFLFEYFSETQRNKGNFPGRFSGRQFSNSRSEMNVSTLELGDSALYLCASSLEGSPLHFGNGTRLTVT.

This clonotype was counted between two and nine times. The chain employs TRBV5-1 and TRBJ2-3, with TRBD2 identical over 8 bases. Germline V CDR1 and CDR2: SGHRS, YFSETQ. J was trimmed by 1 base and V by 4 bases; bases with no gene match: 5. This CDR3 has 15 amino acids. The CDR3 bases are TGCGCCAGCAGCCCAATAGCGGGGCGCACAGATACGCAGTATTTT. Amino acids: CASSPIAGRTDTQYF.

This clonotype was detected once. V and J are TRBV19 and TRBJ2-5; TRBD1 matches 8 bases. J lost 4 bases, V lost 7 bases, and 8 bases had no gene match. CDR3 size: 14 residues. Per germline, CDR1 LNHDA and CDR2 SQIVND (reference sequence). The CDR3 loop is CASTFGRGRETQYF. The CDR3 nucleotides are TGTGCCAGTACCTTCGGCAGGGGGCGAGAGACCCAGTACTTC.

This clonotype has more than one count but fewer than ten. This chain joins TRBV7-2 and TRBJ2-5, with TRBD2 identical over 9 bases. V shed 5 bases, J shed 2 bases, and the junction held 9 bases outside the gene matches. The CDR3 runs to 16 residues. Germline V lookup: CDR1 SGHTA, CDR2 FQGNSA. CDR3: CASSPQGGRGQETQYF. CDR3 DNA sequence: TGTGCCAGCAGCCCTCAGGGCGGGAGGGGTCAAGAGACCCAGTACTTC.

This rearrangement joins TRBV29-1 to TRBJ2-7; 9 bases are shared with TRBD1. This CDR3 region has 14 residues. Trimming removed 4 bases from V and 1 base from J; junction bases left unmatched: 5. Germline V CDR1 and CDR2: SQVTM, ANQGSEA. The CDR3 loop is CSVARGTGSYEQYF. Here the CDR3 DNA reads TGCAGCGTTGCCCGGGGGACAGGGTCCTACGAGCAGTACTTC.

The chain uses TRBV6-2 or TRBV6-3 and TRBJ2-7; maybe TRBD1 (6 bases). The CDR3 totals 15 residues. Looked up from germline, CDR1 is MNHEY and CDR2 is SVGEGT. Trimming cost V 6 bases and J 0 bases, with 15 bases left between them. The CDR3 region has the DNA TGTGCCAGCAGGAAGGACAGCCTGAGCTCCTACGAGCAGTACTTC. This translates into CASRKDSLSSYEQYF.